These 28 T cell receptor beta chains originate from one sample sequenced in a study of OX40 agonist ivuxolimab in advanced cancers. Clones were read by immunoSEQ multiplex PCR, and TCRdb kept only the in-frame ones, dropping some. The data show nearly 80,000 clones, around 90% seen once. The sample here was CD4+ or CD8+ T cells sorted from blood, taken in a trial of the OX40 agonist ivuxolimab. The receptors shown here come from an adult with an advanced solid tumor such as melanoma, head and neck, liver or kidney cancer.

The chain combines TRBV29-1 with TRBJ1-2; D might be TRBD1 (5 bases). The CDR3 contains 15 residues. The V end was cut by 6 bases, the J end by 8 bases, with 25 bases between. CDR1 is SQVTM and CDR2 is ANQGSEA in the germline V gene. CDR3 sequence: CSVGRGSAHSRGYTF. The CDR3 nucleotides read TGCAGCGTGGGGCGAGGTTCAGCACATTCGCGGGGCTACACCTTC.

The V gene is TRBV7-9, the J gene TRBJ1-6, with TRBD1 identical over 10 bases. Germline V lookup: CDR1 SEHNR, CDR2 FQNEAQ (reference sequence). Trimming cost V 5 bases and J 8 bases; bases outside gene matches: 6. The length of the CDR3 is 15 residues. The CDR3 DNA reads TGTGCCAGCAGCCCCGGGACAGGGGACCATTCACCCCTCCACTTT. Its translation: CASSPGTGDHSPLHF.

This sequence joins TRBV10-3 and TRBJ2-7, with 7 positions matching TRBD1. Germline CDR1 reads ENHRY; CDR2 reads SYGVKD. The trim removed 3 bases at V and 0 bases at J, leaving 8 bases unmatched. The CDR3 length is 16 residues. DNA for the CDR3: TGTGCCATCAGTGACCAAGGGGGCAGGAGCTCCTACGAGCAGTACTTC. It specifies CAISDQGGRSSYEQYF.

The chain employs TRBV18 and TRBJ2-2, with TRBD1 matching 8 bases. V trimming: 8 bases; J trimming: 6 bases; junction bases outside the gene matches: 8. Per germline, CDR1 KGHSH and CDR2 LQKENI. CDR3 length equals 14 residues. The CDR3 loop is CASQVQGAAGELFF. CDR3 nucleotides: TGTGCCAGCCAAGTGCAGGGGGCAGCCGGGGAGCTGTTTTTT.

This clone was seen only a few times. The rearrangement uses TRBV7-2 and TRBJ2-7; maybe TRBD2 (6 bases). The germline V gene encodes CDR1 SGHTA and CDR2 FQGNSA. Trimming took off 6 bases at V and 0 bases at J, with 9 bases between the two ends. This CDR3 has 13 residues. The CDR3 DNA sequence: TGTGCCAGCAGTGTGGGGGGCTCCTACGAGCAGTACGTC. This codes for CASSVGGSYEQYV.

The CDR3 coding sequence is TGTGCCAGCAGCTACACAGGGGGCGCGCAGTATTTT. Translation gives CASSYTGGAQYF. V is TRBV2 and J is TRBJ2-3; 9 bases agree with TRBD1. Germline V lookup: CDR1 SNHLY, CDR2 FYNNEI. This CDR3 contains 12 residues. V trimming: 6 bases; J trimming: 10 bases; junction bases outside the gene matches: 5.

The V and J genes are TRBV7-9 and TRBJ2-4; 10 bases align to TRBD1. Germline V gene data show CDR1 as SEHNR and CDR2 as FQNEAQ (reference sequence). The CDR3 extends over 16 amino acids. V dropped 5 bases and J dropped 0; count of bases not matched to a gene: 4. The CDR3 DNA reads as TGTGCCAGCAGCGCGACAGGGGGCTTAGCCAAAAACATTCAGTACTTC. This sequence encodes CASSATGGLAKNIQYF.

The rearrangement links TRBV7-9 to TRBJ2-6; 8 bases fit TRBD1. Trimming cost V 8 bases and J 4 bases; bases outside gene matches: 13. Germline CDR1 is SEHNR and CDR2 is FQNEAQ (reference sequence). The CDR3 runs to 17 residues. Written as DNA, the CDR3 is TGTGCCAGCTCCGTGGGACAGGTAGCAGCCGGGGCCAACGTCCTGACTTTC. Its protein product is CASSVGQVAAGANVLTF.

This chain joins TRBV5-1 and TRBJ2-2; weak D call: TRBD1 (7 bases). The length of the CDR3 is 14 residues. The germline CDR1 and CDR2 sequences are SGHRS and YFSETQ. Trimming left V 7 bases short and J 4 bases short, with 14 bases between. DNA for the CDR3: TGCGCCAGCCAGGGGGGCCGGGGCACCGGGGAGCTGTTTTTT. Its translation is CASQGGRGTGELFF.

The chain employs TRBV5-4 and TRBJ2-2, with 8 nucleotides matching TRBD1. Germline V gene lookup returns CDR1 SGHNT and CDR2 YYREEE (reference sequence). This CDR3 region has 15 residues. J gave up 5 bases and V 4 bases, and 7 bases lay outside the gene matches. The chain's CDR3 is CASSGGQAKTGELFF. Written as DNA, the CDR3 is TGTGCCAGCAGCGGGGGACAGGCAAAAACCGGGGAGCTGTTTTTT.

V is TRBV9 and J is TRBJ1-2, with 8 bases aligning to TRBD1. Germline V lookup: CDR1 SGDLS, CDR2 YYNGEE. V shed 4 bases, J shed 8 bases, and the junction held 13 bases outside the gene matches. The CDR3 sequence is 15 residues long. CDR3 coding DNA: TGTGCCAGCAGCTCGAACCTAGGCAGGGGGCAAGGCTACACCTTC. It translates to CASSSNLGRGQGYTF.

V and J are TRBV28 and TRBJ1-1; D is ambiguous. Trimming took 4 bases from V and 4 from J, leaving 10 bases between them. Germline V gene sequence: CDR1 MDHEN, CDR2 SYDVKM. The CDR3 loop spans 13 amino acids. The CDR3 coding sequence is TGTGCCAGCAGTTCCCCAACCGGCACTGAAGCTTTCTTT. Translation: CASSSPTGTEAFF.

The chain joins TRBV7-9 to TRBJ2-3; 7 positions agree with TRBD2. CDR3 size: 16 residues. Germline V gives CDR1 SEHNR, CDR2 FQNEAQ (reference sequence). V was clipped by 4 bases and J by 4 bases; unmatched bases: 11. The CDR3 sequence is CASSWASGVGPDTQYF. For the CDR3, the DNA is TGTGCCAGCAGCTGGGCGAGCGGGGTGGGACCAGATACGCAGTATTTT.

The chain combines TRBV5-4 with TRBJ2-1, with 7 bases matching TRBD1. The CDR3 runs to 15 residues. The germline gives CDR1 SGHNT, CDR2 YYREEE (reference sequence). Trimming removed 2 bases from V and 5 bases from J; junction bases left unmatched: 7. The CDR3 here is CASSFRQGLNNEQFF. CDR3 nucleotide sequence: TGTGCCAGCAGCTTTCGACAGGGTTTAAACAATGAGCAGTTCTTC. Full variable domain (remainder filled in from reference TRBV5-4 and TRBJ2-1): ETGVTQSPTHLIKTRGQQVTLRCSSQSGHNTVSWYQQALGQGPQFIFQYYREEENGRGNFPPRFSGLQFPNYSSELNVNALELDDSALYLCASSFRQGLNNEQFFGPGTRLTVL.

The chain carries TRBV18 and TRBJ1-4; tentative D call: TRBD1 (6 bases). V shed 1 base and J shed 8 bases, with 14 bases lying between them. This CDR3 is built from 15 residues. In germline, CDR1 is KGHSH, CDR2 LQKENI. The CDR3 is CASSPQTGPTEKLFF. CDR3 in DNA: TGTGCCAGCTCACCACAGACAGGTCCGACCGAAAAACTGTTTTTT.

The CDR3 sequence is CASSHDRENYGYTF. DNA of the CDR3: TGCGCCAGCAGTCATGACAGGGAGAACTATGGCTACACCTTC. The gene calls are TRBV23-1 and TRBJ1-2; 7 bases fit TRBD1. Being an ORF, TRBV23-1 has a function that is uncertain. The CDR3 covers 14 residues. Trimming took 3 bases from V and 2 from J; bases not matched to a gene: 3.

This rearrangement joins TRBV2 to TRBJ1-1; 8 positions agree with TRBD1. J lost 2 bases, V lost 7 bases, and 6 bases had no gene match. The length of the CDR3 is 14 residues. In germline, CDR1 is SNHLY, CDR2 FYNNEI. The CDR3 coding sequence is TGTGCCAGCATATCAGGACAGGGTAACACTGAAGCTTTCTTT. It encodes CASISGQGNTEAFF.

The V call is TRBV29-1, the J call TRBJ1-2; D call uncertain. CDR3 length: 12 amino acids. Germline lookup yields CDR1 SQVTM and CDR2 ANQGSEA. Trimming cost V 3 bases and J 4 bases, with 9 bases left between them. For the CDR3, the DNA is TGCAGCGTTGAGAACAACCTCTATGGCTACACCTTC. This codes for CSVENNLYGYTF.

The chain employs TRBV19 and TRBJ1-1; 10 positions agree with TRBD1. The V gene end was trimmed by 5 bases and the J gene end by 10 bases; junction bases not matched to a gene: 10. The germline V gene has CDR1 LNHDA and CDR2 SQIVND (reference sequence). CDR3 size: 14 residues. The CDR3 DNA reads as TGTGCCAGTAGTTCTCGGACAGGGGGGATTGGAGCTTTCTTT. It is translated as CASSSRTGGIGAFF. Combining the CDR3 with reference TRBV19 and TRBJ1-1 gives the whole variable domain DGGITQSPKYLFRKEGQNVTLSCEQNLNHDAMYWYRQDPGQGLRLIYYSQIVNDFQKGDIAEGYSVSREKKESFPLTVTSAQKNPTAFYLCASSSRTGGIGAFFGQGTRLTVV.

The V and J genes are TRBV5-1 and TRBJ2-3; D unresolved. V was pared by 3 bases and J by 0 bases, with 8 bases between. This CDR3 comprises 14 residues. Germline CDR1 is SGHRS and CDR2 is YFSETQ. CDR3 nucleotide sequence: TGCGCCAGCAGCTCGGCACAGAGCACAGATACGCAGTATTTT. Translation: CASSSAQSTDTQYF.

The chain is built from TRBV6-5 and TRBJ1-4; D remains unclear. V lost 6 bases to trimming and J lost 8 bases, with 13 bases between them. Germline assignment: CDR1 MNHEY and CDR2 SVGAGI. This CDR3 comprises 13 residues. CDR3 sequence reads: CASRSGPGEKLFF. The CDR3 DNA reads as TGTGCCAGCAGATCCGGACCGGGGGAAAAACTGTTTTTT.

The J gene is TRBJ2-1, the V gene TRBV25-1; D is possibly TRBD1 (5 bases). V was shortened by 0 bases and J by 0 bases, with 9 bases between the two germline ends. This CDR3 is 16 amino acids long. The V gene's germline CDR1 is MGHDK and CDR2 SYGVNS. In DNA, the CDR3 is TGTGCCAGCAGTGAATATGGCAGGGTCTCCTACAATGAGCAGTTCTTC. Residues: CASSEYGRVSYNEQFF.

The chain joins TRBV12-5 to TRBJ2-5; D call uncertain. Germline-derived CDR1 and CDR2 are LGHNT and FRNRAP. The ends were cut back, 3 bases at V and 5 bases at J, with 10 bases in the middle. The CDR3 sequence is 13 residues long. DNA for the CDR3: TGTGCTAGTGGTTTACCTAACGGGGAGACCCAGTACTTC. Encoded protein: CASGLPNGETQYF. Full variable domain (rest looked up from reference TRBV12-5 and TRBJ2-5): DARVTQTPRHKVTEMGQEVTMRCQPILGHNTVFWYRQTMMQGLELLAYFRNRAPLDDSGMPKDRFSAEMPDATLATLKIQPSEPRDSAVYFCASGLPNGETQYFGPGTRLLVL.

The chain combines TRBV27 with TRBJ1-2; 10 bases are shared with TRBD1. This CDR3 spans 14 amino acids. The V and J ends lost 6 bases and 5 bases, in that order; junction bases with no gene match: 6. The germline gives CDR1 MNHEY, CDR2 SMNVEV (reference sequence). CDR3 nucleotide sequence: TGTGCCAGCAGGAGACAGGGGGCAGAGTATGGCTACACCTTC. It specifies CASRRQGAEYGYTF.

This rearrangement joins TRBV5-1 to TRBJ1-2; no reliable D call. V was trimmed by 1 base and J by 0 bases, leaving 7 bases between them. The germline gives CDR1 SGHRS, CDR2 YFSETQ. The CDR3 sequence is 14 residues long. The CDR3 protein is CASSLPGPNYGYTF. Here the CDR3 DNA reads TGCGCCAGCAGCTTGCCAGGACCTAACTATGGCTACACCTTC.

J is TRBJ2-1 and V is TRBV10-3; a weak D match, TRBD2 (6 bases). The germline V gene has CDR1 ENHRY and CDR2 SYGVKD. Trimming removed 7 bases from V and 1 base from J, with 11 bases in between. This CDR3 spans 14 amino acids. CDR3: CAIMGGASYNEQFF. In nucleotides, the CDR3 is TGTGCCATCATGGGGGGTGCATCCTACAATGAGCAGTTCTTC.

The J gene is TRBJ2-7, the V gene TRBV18; the match to TRBD2 covers 7 bases. The CDR3 is 15 amino acids. Looked up from germline, CDR1 is KGHSH and CDR2 is LQKENI. The ends lost 0 bases at V and 0 bases at J; junction bases unmatched: 2. In nucleotides, the CDR3 is TGTGCCAGCTCACCACCTCTAGCGGACTCCTACGAGCAGTACTTC. The encoded protein is CASSPPLADSYEQYF.

V usage is TRBV6-5 and J usage is TRBJ1-5; D is uncertain. The CDR3 has 14 amino acids. The germline CDR1 and CDR2 sequences are MNHEY and SVGAGI. The ends were cut back, 4 bases at V and 5 bases at J, with 12 bases in the middle. CDR3 nucleotide sequence: TGTGCCAGCAGTTCCTGGACGGGGTATCAGCCCCAGCATTTT. Residues: CASSSWTGYQPQHF.